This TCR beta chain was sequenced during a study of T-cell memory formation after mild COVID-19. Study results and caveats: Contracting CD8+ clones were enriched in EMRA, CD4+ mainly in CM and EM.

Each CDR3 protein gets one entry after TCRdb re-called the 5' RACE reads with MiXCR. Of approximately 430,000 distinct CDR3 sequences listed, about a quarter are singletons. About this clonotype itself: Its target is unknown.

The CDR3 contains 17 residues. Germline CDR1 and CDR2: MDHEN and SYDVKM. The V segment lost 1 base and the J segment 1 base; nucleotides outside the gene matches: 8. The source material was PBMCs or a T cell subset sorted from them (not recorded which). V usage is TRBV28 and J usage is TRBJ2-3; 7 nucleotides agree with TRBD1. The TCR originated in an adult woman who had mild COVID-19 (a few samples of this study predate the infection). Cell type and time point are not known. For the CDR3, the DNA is TGTGCCAGCAGTTTATACCCACAGGGGAGTCGCACAGATACGCAGTATTTT. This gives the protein CASSLYPQGSRTDTQYF.